These 21 T cell receptor beta chains share one sample of origin, sequenced in a study of blood T cell repertoires in COVID-19. Using immunoSEQ multiplex PCR, the repertoire was profiled, and TCRdb retains in-frame clones only, with some absent. The sample includes 400,000 to 500,000 clones, 86% of them seen just once. Sequenced input: peripheral blood. These receptors all stem from a woman younger than 45 with active or convalescent COVID-19.

DNA of the CDR3: TGCAGCGTTGAGGGAAGCACAGGGGGGCGTGAGACCCAGTACTTC. Amino acid sequence: CSVEGSTGGRETQYF. The V call is TRBV29-1, the J call TRBJ2-5; 8 bases fit TRBD1. The CDR3 spans 15 residues. CDR1 is SQVTM and CDR2 is ANQGSEA in the germline V gene. The V segment lost 3 bases and the J segment 5 bases; nucleotides outside the gene matches: 11.

The rearrangement uses TRBV3-1 (or the pseudogene TRBV3-2) and TRBJ2-1; 9 nucleotides line up with TRBD1. Looked up from germline, CDR1 is LGHDT and CDR2 is YNNKEL (reference sequence). The CDR3 runs 14 residues. V was pared by 3 bases and J by 7 bases, with 4 bases of the junction left unmatched. The DNA of the CDR3 is TGTGCCAGCAGCCATGGACAGGGGAGGAATGAGCAGTTCTTC. Translating gives CASSHGQGRNEQFF.

This chain links TRBV19 with TRBJ2-1, with 10 bases that match TRBD1. Per germline, CDR1 LNHDA and CDR2 SQIVND (reference sequence). J gave up 6 bases and V 6 bases, and 11 bases lay outside the gene matches. There are 16 residues in the CDR3. The CDR3: CASRDPGQGIGNEQFF. The CDR3 DNA is TGTGCCAGTAGAGATCCGGGACAGGGGATTGGCAATGAGCAGTTCTTC.

The gene calls are TRBV23-1 and TRBJ2-1, with TRBD2 matching 11 bases. TRBV23-1 is treated as an ORF (open reading frame) with a function not yet certain. The CDR3 consists of 17 residues. V lost 4 bases, J lost 6 bases, and 11 bases stayed unmatched. The CDR3 here is CASSRTSGSPYANEQFF. The CDR3 nucleotides read TGCGCCAGCAGTCGGACTAGCGGGTCTCCTTACGCCAATGAGCAGTTCTTC.

This chain joins TRBV27 and TRBJ2-7, with D unclear. CDR3 length: 13 amino acids. Germline CDR1 reads MNHEY; CDR2 reads SMNVEV (reference sequence). Trimming pared 3 bases from V and 2 bases from J, leaving 8 bases between. As DNA, the CDR3 is TGTGCCAGCAGTTTTTCGCCTACCTACGAGCAGTACTTC. It yields the protein CASSFSPTYEQYF.

This chain connects TRBV24-1 to TRBJ2-2; D remains ambiguous. The CDR3 has 13 amino acids. V lost 9 bases and J 1 base, leaving 8 bases between the germline ends. Germline values: CDR1 KGHDR, CDR2 SFDVKD. For the CDR3, the DNA is TGTGCCACCGGTACACGGAACACCGGGGAGCTGTTTTTT. Amino acid sequence: CATGTRNTGELFF.

V is TRBV19 and J is TRBJ1-1, with D hard to call. Trimming pared 8 bases from V and 5 bases from J, leaving 18 bases between. CDR1 is LNHDA, CDR2 SQIVND, per germline (reference sequence). The CDR3 length is 14 residues. CDR3 coding DNA: TGTGCCAGTCGATGGTCCCAAAAGACAACTGAAGCTTTCTTT. It is translated as CASRWSQKTTEAFF. Full variable domain (missing parts from reference TRBV19 and TRBJ1-1): DGGITQSPKYLFRKEGQNVTLSCEQNLNHDAMYWYRQDPGQGLRLIYYSQIVNDFQKGDIAEGYSVSREKKESFPLTVTSAQKNPTAFYLCASRWSQKTTEAFFGQGTRLTVV.

This chain links TRBV9 with TRBJ2-3; TRBD2 is a possible D gene (5 bases). The CDR3 has 16 amino acids. Germline V CDR1 and CDR2: SGDLS, YYNGEE. V was clipped by 2 bases and J by 2 bases, with 15 bases between them. The CDR3 DNA is TGTGCCAGCAGCGTCGGTTCCAGCGGCCCCACAGATACGCAGTATTTT. Translating gives CASSVGSSGPTDTQYF.

CDR3 in amino acids: CASSQGQGAGNEKLFF. As DNA, the CDR3 is TGTGCCAGCAGCCAGGGACAGGGGGCTGGTAATGAAAAACTGTTTTTT. This chain joins TRBV3-1 (or the pseudogene TRBV3-2) and TRBJ1-4; 12 bases align to TRBD1. V shed 3 bases and J 4 bases; nucleotides not matched to a gene: 3. Germline CDR1 and CDR2: LGHDT and YNNKEL (reference sequence). The CDR3 totals 16 residues.

The V and J genes are TRBV5-1 and TRBJ1-5; a possible D gene is TRBD1 (6 bases). Trimming cost V 1 base and J 7 bases, with 12 bases left between them. From germline, CDR1 is SGHRS and CDR2 YFSETQ. This CDR3 contains 14 residues. CDR3 sequence (DNA): TGCGCCAGCAGCTTGACAGGGAACGGGCAGCCCCAGCATTTT. Protein product: CASSLTGNGQPQHF.

The genes are TRBV6-5 and TRBJ2-1, with D perhaps TRBD2 (6 bases). There are 15 residues in the CDR3. Germline V CDR1 and CDR2: MNHEY, SVGAGI. With 2 bases removed from V and 8 bases from J, the gap between germline ends came to 16 bases. CDR3 DNA sequence: TGTGCCAGCAGTTACAGCGGGTCGGGGATCTATGAGCAGTTCTTC. Protein product: CASSYSGSGIYEQFF.

The J gene is TRBJ1-3, the V gene TRBV30; D gene uncertain. The CDR3 extends over 13 amino acids. V lost 0 bases, J lost 4 bases, and 7 bases lay in between. Germline V lookup: CDR1 GTSNPN, CDR2 SVGIG (reference sequence). In nucleotides, the CDR3 is TGTGCCTGGAGTGTACTCTCAGGAAACACCATATATTTT. Protein sequence: CAWSVLSGNTIYF.

This chain uses TRBV3-1 (or the pseudogene TRBV3-2) with TRBJ1-1; D ambiguous. V lost 0 bases to trimming and J lost 2 bases, with 7 bases between them. Germline loops: CDR1 LGHDT, CDR2 YNNKEL (reference sequence). This CDR3 is 14 amino acids long. DNA for the CDR3: TGTGCCAGCAGCCAAGATTTGGCAAACACTGAAGCTTTCTTT. This gives the protein CASSQDLANTEAFF.

V is TRBV2 and J is TRBJ1-5; tentatively, D is TRBD1 (6 bases). With 6 bases removed from V and 4 bases from J, the gap between germline ends came to 16 bases. This CDR3 region has 15 residues. Germline lookup yields CDR1 SNHLY and CDR2 FYNNEI. Written as DNA, the CDR3 is TGTGCCAGCAGCCCTCTGGGGGCATTGAATCAGCCCCAGCATTTT. This codes for CASSPLGALNQPQHF.

V usage is TRBV4-2 and J usage is TRBJ2-1, with D unclear. This CDR3 spans 14 amino acids. V gave up 0 bases and J gave up 1 base, with 4 bases separating them. CDR1 and CDR2 (germline): LGHNA, YNFKEQ. The CDR3 nucleotides read TGTGCCAGCAGCCAAGACACTTCCTACAATGAGCAGTTCTTC. Translation gives CASSQDTSYNEQFF.

The chain recombines TRBV27 with TRBJ2-1; possibly TRBD2 for D (5 bases). V gave up 7 bases and J gave up 6 bases, with 22 bases separating them. CDR1 is MNHEY and CDR2 is SMNVEV in the germline V gene (reference sequence). CDR3 length equals 16 residues. The chain's CDR3 is CASTTPATRTINEQFF. In nucleotides, the CDR3 is TGTGCCAGCACCACACCGGCAACTAGGACCATCAATGAGCAGTTCTTC.

This CDR3 reads CASSRAGVTYGYTF. The CDR3 DNA is TGTGCCAGTAGTAGGGCAGGGGTTACCTATGGCTACACCTTC. The chain combines TRBV19 with TRBJ1-2; perhaps TRBD1 as D (6 bases). The germline V and J ends were trimmed by 4 bases and 4 bases, with 13 bases remaining between them. CDR3 length: 14 amino acids. Germline V lookup: CDR1 LNHDA, CDR2 SQIVND (reference sequence).

With respect to this clone: Different DNA sequences within this sample yield the same CDR3. The rearrangement joins TRBV9 to TRBJ2-2, with a weak D call TRBD1 (6 bases). Germline V CDR1 and CDR2: SGDLS, YYNGEE. This CDR3 has 16 residues. V was pared by 0 bases and J by 0 bases, with 9 bases between. The CDR3 coding sequence is TGTGCCAGCAGCGTAGGGTCAGGGGCGAACACCGGGGAGCTGTTTTTT. It encodes CASSVGSGANTGELFF.

This rearrangement joins TRBV5-1 to TRBJ1-2, with D perhaps TRBD1 (6 bases). The CDR3 spans 15 residues. Per the germline V gene, CDR1 is SGHRS and CDR2 is YFSETQ. Between the trimmed V and J ends, which lost 0 bases and 0 bases, there was a span of 9 bases. The CDR3 loop is CASSLDQGTNYGYTF. Here the CDR3 DNA reads TGCGCCAGCAGCTTGGACCAGGGGACTAACTATGGCTACACCTTC.

Here the CDR3 DNA reads TGTGCCAGCAGTTGGGGCAAAGGGAACACTGAAGCTTTCTTT. Protein: CASSWGKGNTEAFF. The chain recombines TRBV6-5 with TRBJ1-1; D possibly corresponds to TRBD1 (5 bases). The length of the CDR3 is 14 residues. The V end was cut by 4 bases, the J end by 1 base, with 10 bases between. Looked up from germline, CDR1 is MNHEY and CDR2 is SVGAGI.

The V and J genes are TRBV7-4 and TRBJ1-4, with D possibly TRBD1 on 5 matching bases. The CDR3 consists of 19 residues. Trimming left V 2 bases short and J 4 bases short, with 23 bases between. Germline lookup yields CDR1 SGHVT and CDR2 SQSDAQ. The CDR3 loop is CASSLRSGRGGENNEKLFF. The CDR3 coding sequence is TGTGCCAGCAGCTTAAGGTCAGGGCGGGGAGGGGAGAATAATGAAAAACTGTTTTTT.